Presented here are 7 T cell receptor beta chains from one specimen sequenced in a study of Graves' ophthalmopathy and Graves' hyperthyroidism. The study amplified TCR beta CDR3 regions using RNA transcripts. RT-PCR was first run with HTBI primers, then multiplex PCR in a second round. Using its own MiXCR run on the multiplex PCR reads, TCRdb lists one record per CDR3 protein. The sample contains 450,000 to 600,000 distinct CDR3 sequences, less than 45% of which appear only once. Sample: peripheral blood or thyroid tissue (not recorded which). These receptors all come from an adult man with Graves' hyperthyroidism.

This clonotype was counted at least ten times. This rearrangement joins TRBV7-9 to TRBJ1-1; TRBD1 might be the D (6 bases). Looked up from germline, CDR1 is SEHNR and CDR2 is FQNEAQ (reference sequence). V was trimmed by 8 bases and J by 5 bases, leaving 18 bases between them. The CDR3 is 14 amino acids. In DNA form, the CDR3 reads TGTGCCAGCGGCGTCCAGGGGTCGGGAACTGAAGCTTTCTTT. Amino acid sequence: CASGVQGSGTEAFF.

With regard to this clonotype: This may be a read error, as it is one base from a much larger clone. The gene calls are TRBV20-1 and TRBJ2-2, with D perhaps TRBD1 (7 bases). Trimming left V 7 bases short and J 6 bases short, with 15 bases between. CDR1 DFQATT and CDR2 SNEGSKA come from the germline V gene (reference sequence). This CDR3 is 13 amino acids long. The CDR3 DNA is TGCAGTGTCTCCCAGGGGGGTGCCGGGGAGCTGTTTTTT. Protein: CSVSQGGAGELFF.

The genes are TRBV25-1 and TRBJ1-4; 8 bases are shared with TRBD1. This CDR3 has 15 amino acids. Germline V gives CDR1 MGHDK, CDR2 SYGVNS. With 4 bases clipped from V and 5 bases from J, the junction kept 6 bases outside the gene matches. The CDR3 sequence is CASSARTGRNEKLFF. As DNA, the CDR3 is TGTGCCAGCAGTGCTAGGACAGGGCGAAATGAAAAACTGTTTTTT. Based on the CDR3 plus reference TRBV25-1 and TRBJ1-4, the full variable domain is EADIYQTPRYLVIGTGKKITLECSQTMGHDKMYWYQQDPGMELHLIHYSYGVNSTEKGDLSSESTVSRIRTEHFPLTLESARPSHTSQYLCASSARTGRNEKLFFGSGTQLSVL.

The rearrangement links TRBV2 to TRBJ1-5; D not certain. This CDR3 region has 13 residues. CDR1 and CDR2 from the germline V gene are SNHLY and FYNNEI. With 4 bases removed from V and 11 bases from J, the gap between germline ends came to 15 bases. CDR3 in amino acids: CASSGLGMETQHF. In nucleotides, the CDR3 is TGTGCCAGCAGTGGACTAGGCATGGAGACCCAGCATTTT.

This clonotype was seen many times. V usage is TRBV12-3 or TRBV12-4 and J usage is TRBJ2-7; TRBD1 is a possible D gene (6 bases). The CDR3 contains 14 residues. Trimming left V 5 bases short and J 2 bases short, with 13 bases between. CDR3 coding DNA: TGTGCCAGCAGTCAACAGGGTGGGGCCTACGAGCAGTACTTC. It translates to CASSQQGGAYEQYF.

The chain recombines TRBV12-3 or TRBV12-4 with TRBJ2-2, with D perhaps matching TRBD2 (5 bases). This CDR3 comprises 14 residues. V was clipped by 8 bases and J by 5 bases, with 15 bases between them. The CDR3 region has the DNA TGTGCCAGCGGATCCGGGAAGGGTACCGGGGAGCTGTTTTTT. Translating gives CASGSGKGTGELFF.

In this sample, this clonotype turned up a few times. Lacking the conserved final phenylalanine or tryptophan, this CDR3 likely reflects a read error. The chain joins TRBV3-1 to TRBJ1-2; D perhaps matches TRBD1 (5 bases). The ends were cut back, 1 base at V and 6 bases at J, with 9 bases in the middle. The CDR3 is 13 amino acids. The germline gives CDR1 LGHDT, CDR2 YNNKEL (reference sequence). The CDR3, as DNA: TGTGCCAGCAGCCAAGTAGAGGGACATGGCTACACCCTC. Its protein product is CASSQVEGHGYTL.